This T cell receptor beta chain emerged from a study of cytomegalovirus exposure and HLA in healthy donors. Study-level results: One variant, a missense change in DCLRE1C, was linked in a later analysis to TCR beta V- and J-gene trimming.

In this sample, this clone turned up once. The antigen remains undetermined. This CDR3 region has 13 residues. Looked up from germline, CDR1 is WSHSY and CDR2 is SAAADI. Trimming at V came to 8 bases and at J to 5 bases, leaving 7 bases not matched to a gene. The PCR was carried out with 60 Vbeta primers and 13 Jbeta primers. Data came from immunoSEQ multiplex PCR; TCRdb stores just in-frame clones and leaves some out. Of 90,000 to 120,000 clones detected, approximately 70% appear once; the ten largest clones hold about 3.8%. Sequenced input: PBMCs. The rearrangement links TRBV10-2 to TRBJ2-5; TRBD2 matches 8 bases. The TCR was taken from a man aged 30 to 39 in good health and CMV-seropositive. The CDR3 DNA sequence: TGCGCCAGCGCCGGGACTAGAGGGGAGACCCAGTACTTC. Amino acid sequence: CASAGTRGETQYF.